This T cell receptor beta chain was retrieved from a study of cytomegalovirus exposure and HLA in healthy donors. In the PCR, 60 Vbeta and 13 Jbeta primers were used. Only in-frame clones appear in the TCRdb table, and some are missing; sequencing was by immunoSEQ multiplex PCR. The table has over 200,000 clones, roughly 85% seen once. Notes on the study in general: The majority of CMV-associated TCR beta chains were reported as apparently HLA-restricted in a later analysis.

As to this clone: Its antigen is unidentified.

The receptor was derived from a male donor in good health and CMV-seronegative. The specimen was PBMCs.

The CDR3 DNA sequence: TGTGCCAGCAGCCAAGGATCGGGAGCTTTGTACAATGAGCAGTTCTTC. Its protein product is CASSQGSGALYNEQFF. The chain recombines TRBV14 with TRBJ2-1; TRBD2 is a possible D gene (6 bases). The CDR3 length is 16 residues. Germline V gives CDR1 SGHDN, CDR2 FVKESK. Deletions cut 1 base from V and 4 bases from J, with 14 bases between. The full variable domain, with the rest looked up from reference TRBV14 and TRBJ2-1, is EAGVTQFPSHSVIEKGQTVTLRCDPISGHDNLYWYRRVMGKEIKFLLHFVKESKQDESGMPNNRFLAERTGGTYSTLKVQPAELEDSGVYFCASSQGSGALYNEQFFGPGTRLTVL.